The 9 T cell receptor beta chains listed next were all sequenced from one sample in a study of response to subunit inactivated influenza vaccine. TCRdb passed the RT-PCR reads through MiXCR, listing each CDR3 protein once. The sample records approximately 480,000 distinct CDR3 sequences, roughly 9.8% being singletons. This specimen was PBMCs from blood, taken 45 days after vaccination. These receptors were collected from a man aged 45-65 years who received an inactivated influenza vaccine.

The J gene is TRBJ1-2, the V gene TRBV6-2 or TRBV6-3; weak D call: TRBD1 (5 bases). Per germline, CDR1 MNHEY and CDR2 SVGEGT. The CDR3 is 13 amino acids. Trimming removed 2 bases from V and 8 bases from J, with 12 bases in between. The chain's CDR3 is CASSYLSGRGYTF. In DNA form, the CDR3 reads TGTGCCAGCAGTTACCTCTCAGGGCGCGGCTACACCTTC.

The J gene is TRBJ2-2, the V gene TRBV7-9; no clear D gene. Germline CDR1 and CDR2: SEHNR and FQNEAQ (reference sequence). Trimming removed 0 bases from V and 7 bases from J, with 6 bases in between. The CDR3 covers 13 residues. CDR3 loop: CASSLAQNGELFF. For the CDR3, the DNA is TGTGCCAGCAGCTTAGCGCAGAACGGGGAGCTGTTTTTT.

This clonotype appeared a few times. The genes are TRBV29-1 and TRBJ2-7; TRBD1 matches 10 bases. The CDR3 is 14 residues long. V lost 4 bases, J lost 7 bases, and 10 bases stayed unmatched. The germline V gene encodes CDR1 SQVTM and CDR2 ANQGSEA. The chain's CDR3 is CSVGAGTGAGEQYF. CDR3 coding DNA: TGCAGCGTTGGGGCCGGGACAGGGGCGGGAGAGCAGTACTTC.

There are a few counts of this clonotype. V and J are TRBV28 and TRBJ2-3, with TRBD1 matching 7 bases. The CDR3 consists of 16 residues. Germline-derived CDR1 and CDR2 are MDHEN and SYDVKM. Unmatched junction bases numbered 6, after V lost 2 bases and J lost 1 base. The CDR3 loop reads CASSLGTESRTDTQYF. The CDR3 DNA reads as TGTGCCAGCAGTTTAGGGACAGAGAGCCGCACAGATACGCAGTATTTT. The whole variable domain, remainder taken from reference TRBV28 and TRBJ2-3, is DVKVTQSSRYLVKRTGEKVFLECVQDMDHENMFWYRQDPGLGLRLIYFSYDVKMKEKGDIPEGYSVSREKKERFSLILESASTNQTSMYLCASSLGTESRTDTQYFGPGTRLTVL.

V and J are TRBV6-5 and TRBJ2-3; TRBD2 matches 9 bases. V lost 5 bases and J lost 0; bases outside the gene matches: 12. CDR1 is MNHEY and CDR2 is SVGAGI in the germline V gene. The length of the CDR3 is 18 residues. The CDR3 DNA reads as TGTGCCAGCAGTCACCAAGGCGGGAGGGCCGGAAGCACAGATACGCAGTATTTT. Its protein product is CASSHQGGRAGSTDTQYF.

J is TRBJ1-1 and V is TRBV29-1; D unclear. This CDR3 has 14 residues. Germline CDR1 is SQVTM and CDR2 is ANQGSEA. Trimming pared 4 bases from V and 1 base from J, leaving 13 bases between. The CDR3: CSVGVLVGNTEAFF. The CDR3 bases are TGCAGCGTTGGAGTTTTGGTGGGGAACACTGAAGCTTTCTTT.

The chain uses TRBV20-1 and TRBJ2-5; D remains ambiguous. The CDR3 runs 15 residues. Germline V lookup: CDR1 DFQATT, CDR2 SNEGSKA (reference sequence). The V end lost 1 base, the J end lost 4 bases, and 16 bases lay between the germline ends. For the CDR3, the DNA is TGCAGTGCTAGAGGAGGTCAAGGTGGAGCAGAGACCCAGTACTTC. This sequence encodes CSARGGQGGAETQYF.

CDR3 bases: TGCAGTGCTAGTGGCGCTAGCGGGAGCCTCACAGATACGCAGTATTTT. As protein: CSASGASGSLTDTQYF. The chain is built from TRBV20-1 and TRBJ2-3; 10 bases align to TRBD2. The length of the CDR3 is 16 residues. Germline values: CDR1 DFQATT, CDR2 SNEGSKA (reference sequence). V lost 3 bases to trimming and J lost 2 bases; unmatched junction nucleotides: 8.

About this clonotype itself: A much larger clone lies one base from this, so it may be a read error. The chain couples TRBV20-1 to TRBJ2-3; D not certain. The V end was cut by 1 base, the J end by 4 bases, with 21 bases between. Germline V lookup: CDR1 DFQATT, CDR2 SNEGSKA (reference sequence). CDR3 size: 17 residues. The CDR3 DNA is TGCAGTGCTAGAGTGCCTGGCCCCCACGCTCGCGCAGATACGCAGTATTTT. Residues: CSARVPGPHARADTQYF.